This TCR beta chain was identified in a study of T cell responses to AZD1222 COVID-19 vaccine (dated by TCRdb to the early 2020s). Regarding the complete study: AZD1222 recipients whose second dose came at about 4 weeks and those whose second dose came at about 12 weeks were combined into one group, since spike-specific TCR depth and breadth did not differ between the two schedules. TCR sequencing was performed for roughly 250 trial participants, of whom 200 to 210 were given two doses of AZD1222 and 26 were given two doses of MenACWY control vaccine. Enrollment into the trials was organized by age into subgroups of 18-55, 56-69 and 70-plus years, and those subgroups contained about 160, 30 and 59 TCR-sequenced participants, respectively. What the research found in general, with its limitations: The whole spike protein was spanned by vaccine-associated CD4 TCRs, and dominant responses were seen in regions 160-218 and 743-854. Only five to seven AZD1222 recipients were SARS-CoV-2 seropositive at baseline, limiting conclusions about previously exposed vaccinees. Because no day 14 peak-response samples were available, the repertoires could be characterized only after the peak T cell response. The 56-69-year group was small, and its depth increase did not reach significance, likely because of low power. Reportedly, almost half of the unique spike-specific TCRs recognized epitopes lying outside the regions that are mutated in the B.1.351 and B.1.1.7 variants. Participants were mostly white British, with more females than males. The authors suggested clonal diversity may have been underestimated. After two AZD1222 doses, spike-specific TCR breadth and depth were significantly higher than at day 0 and than in MenACWY recipients.

Regarding this clone: Which antigen it targets is not known. Within one base of it there is no much larger clone, and no base qualities were kept.

The CDR3 regions of human TCRbeta chains were analyzed by immunosequencing. Processing in the source paper ran as follows. Repertoire TCRs were matched against a reference library of SARS-CoV-2-specific TCRs generated with the MIRA antigen-specificity platform. Breadth meant the fraction of unique TCRs that were SARS-CoV-2-associated, whereas depth meant the fraction of total T cells that were SARS-CoV-2-associated. Using the MIRA data, each spike-specific TCR was mapped to the spike region that the TCR reacts to and placed in a CD4 or CD8 class. Log10-transformed breadth and depth values were compared by one-way ANOVA with Sidak's multiple comparisons tests. As stored in TCRdb, this immuneACCESS dataset retains in-frame rearrangements with V and J assigned. A fraction of the clones does not appear; measured against another copy, unresolved V genes explain less than half of the discrepancy, and the remainder lacks a known reason. V and J calls and clone size are as listed in that table; D and trimming were resolved from the DNA. In this sample the table shows around 94,000 clones, around nine tenths of which occur a single time. 3.7% of the sample lies in the top ten.

V is shortened by 4 bases, J by 4 bases, and the region joining them spans 8 bases. The CDR3 holds 13 amino acids from the cysteine to the phenylalanine. Of all the DNA, just the CDR3 is kept, 39 bases in frame from base 1. CDR1 and CDR2 were assigned from the germline V gene (reference sequence) as LNHDA and SQIVND. This specimen's time point label, interpreted: baseline before first vaccination. Vaccinee samples were obtained from the UK trials COV001 and COV002, which included a single-blind randomized controlled phase 2/3 trial of AZD1222 (ChAdOx1 nCoV-19) in healthy adults. Trial participant PBMC samples were collected at day 0 and day 28 after the second dose for TCRbeta chain sequencing.

This TCR came from an adult in good health. Source: peripheral blood, taken on day 0 of AZD1222 vaccination. The chain employs TRBV19 and TRBJ2-1; the D gene is not confidently resolved. The CDR3 here reads CASSTDAYNEQFF. The base sequence is TGTGCCAGTAGTACCGACGCATACAATGAGCAGTTCTTC.